The 3 T cell receptor beta chains below were found in one sample sequenced in a study of patients and donors after allogeneic stem cell transplantation. TCRdb processed the RT-PCR reads anew with MiXCR; each CDR3 protein has one entry. The sample carries under 200,000 distinct CDR3 sequences, approximately 28% recorded once. Sequenced input: blood, either unsorted or a sorted T cell fraction (not recorded which). These receptor sequences come from a human donor who was either an allogeneic HSCT recipient or a stem cell or donor lymphocyte infusion donor (not recorded which). It is not recorded whose cells these are; they may come from a transplant donor.

This clonotype has a handful of counts. V gene TRBV20-1 combines with J gene TRBJ1-6, with 7 bases aligning to TRBD1. The junction had 11 bases not matched to a gene; V was cut back by 5 bases and J by 4 bases. There are 16 residues in the CDR3. Germline CDR1 and CDR2: DFQATT and SNEGSKA (reference sequence). The CDR3 DNA reads as TGCAGTGCTCGACAGGGCCCTCAACTTTATAATTCACCCCTCCACTTT. It encodes CSARQGPQLYNSPLHF.

This clonotype has just a few counts. CDR3 protein: CASRPAGGNEQFF. The DNA for the CDR3 is TGTGCCAGCAGGCCCGCTGGCGGGAATGAGCAGTTCTTC. This chain joins TRBV6-2 or TRBV6-3 and TRBJ2-1, with D possibly TRBD2 on 5 matching bases. Trimming took 6 bases from V and 7 from J, leaving 13 bases between them. Germline values: CDR1 MNHEY, CDR2 SVGEGT. The CDR3 length is 13 residues.

The sample holds a few counts of this clonotype. A much bigger clone sits one base away, suggesting this may be a read error. DNA for the CDR3: TGTGCCAGCAATTACGGCGGGAGGGCCTACGAGCAGTACTTC. It is translated as CASNYGGRAYEQYF. V gene TRBV12-3 or TRBV12-4 combines with J gene TRBJ2-7, with 9 bases matching TRBD2. V was clipped by 7 bases and J by 2 bases; unmatched bases: 6. CDR3 length equals 14 residues.